Shown below are 21 T cell receptor beta chains from a single sample sequenced in a study of cytomegalovirus exposure and HLA in healthy donors. Method: immunoSEQ multiplex PCR; TCRdb's copy keeps in-frame clones and lacks some. This sample has 300,000 to 450,000 clones, with more than 80% found just once. The material sequenced was PBMCs. Receptors were obtained from a woman between 18 and 29 years old in good health and CMV-seronegative.

The chain couples TRBV6-5 to TRBJ1-5; the D is unclear. With 5 bases removed from V and 5 bases from J, the gap between germline ends came to 10 bases. Looked up from germline, CDR1 is MNHEY and CDR2 is SVGAGI. CDR3 length equals 13 residues. Here the CDR3 DNA reads TGTGCCAGCAGTCACCGACGGGATCAGCCCCAGCATTTT. Amino acids: CASSHRRDQPQHF.

The gene calls are TRBV9 and TRBJ1-5; tentative D call: TRBD1 (6 bases). Trimming pared 4 bases from V and 5 bases from J, leaving 13 bases between. In germline, CDR1 is SGDLS, CDR2 YYNGEE. The CDR3 spans 14 residues. The CDR3 nucleotides are TGTGCCAGCAGCTCCTGGACAGACGATCAGCCCCAGCATTTT. Its protein product is CASSSWTDDQPQHF.

V is TRBV5-1 and J is TRBJ2-3; 9 positions match TRBD1. Germline lookup yields CDR1 SGHRS and CDR2 YFSETQ. CDR3 length equals 17 residues. With 1 base clipped from V and 4 bases from J, the junction kept 10 bases outside the gene matches. CDR3 region: CASSLRGAGTGSDTQYF. CDR3 sequence (DNA): TGCGCCAGCAGCTTGCGGGGCGCCGGGACAGGGTCAGATACGCAGTATTTT.

This chain joins TRBV19 and TRBJ1-4; possibly TRBD1 for D (5 bases). The CDR3 has 15 amino acids. CDR1 is LNHDA, CDR2 SQIVND, per germline (reference sequence). Trimming took 7 bases from V and 0 from J, leaving 12 bases between them. The CDR3, as DNA: TGTGCCAGTACCCGGGGGTTCGCAACTAATGAAAAACTGTTTTTT. The encoded protein is CASTRGFATNEKLFF.

This chain connects TRBV11-2 to TRBJ2-7, with 7 nucleotides matching TRBD1. Germline V gives CDR1 SGHAT, CDR2 FQNNGV. Trimming at V came to 0 bases and at J to 7 bases, leaving 15 bases not matched to a gene. This CDR3 region has 17 residues. The CDR3 protein is CASSLDWNRGVSGEQYF. DNA of the CDR3: TGTGCCAGCAGCTTAGATTGGAACAGGGGCGTGTCTGGAGAGCAGTACTTC.

The chain joins TRBV15 to TRBJ2-5; TRBD1 matches 9 bases. The CDR3 sequence is 16 residues long. CDR1 is LNHNV, CDR2 YYDKDF, per germline (reference sequence). With 3 bases clipped from V and 7 bases from J, the junction kept 12 bases outside the gene matches. The CDR3 sequence is CATSRATPGQGWTQYF. The CDR3 DNA reads TGTGCCACCAGCAGGGCAACCCCGGGACAGGGTTGGACCCAGTACTTC.

CDR3 nucleotides: TGTGCCAGCAGCTTGGTGACAGGTCAGCTCTACGAGCAGTACTTC. Amino acids: CASSLVTGQLYEQYF. The rearrangement links TRBV5-8 to TRBJ2-7; maybe TRBD1 (6 bases). Trimming took off 0 bases at V and 3 bases at J, with 13 bases between the two ends. The CDR3 extends over 15 amino acids. The germline V gene has CDR1 SGHTS and CDR2 YDEGEE.

This clone has a handful of counts. The chain uses TRBV10-1 and TRBJ2-1, with D tentatively TRBD1 (5 bases). The germline CDR1 and CDR2 sequences are WNHNN and SYGVQD (reference sequence). The CDR3 totals 15 residues. V lost 4 bases and J 3 bases, leaving 13 bases between the germline ends. CDR3 sequence: CASSGTKGVYNEQFF. CDR3 nucleotides: TGCGCCAGCAGTGGAACTAAAGGGGTCTACAATGAGCAGTTCTTC.

This chain joins TRBV20-1 and TRBJ2-5, with TRBD2 matching 7 bases. Germline lookup yields CDR1 DFQATT and CDR2 SNEGSKA (reference sequence). CDR3 size: 11 residues. The CDR3: CTGRLTETQYF. DNA for the CDR3: TGCACCGGGAGGCTAACTGAGACCCAGTACTTC.

V gene TRBV15 combines with J gene TRBJ2-5; 16 nucleotides line up with TRBD2. The germline gives CDR1 LNHNV, CDR2 YYDKDF (reference sequence). The CDR3 contains 19 residues. Trimming removed 2 bases from V and 1 base from J; junction bases left unmatched: 7. The DNA of the CDR3 is TGTGCCACCAGCAGAACGGGACTAGCGGGAGGGTTGGCCCAAGAGACCCAGTACTTC. Residues: CATSRTGLAGGLAQETQYF.

The V call is TRBV10-2, the J call TRBJ2-7, with TRBD2 matching 8 bases. After removal of 4 bases from V and 4 bases from J, the junction contained 3 bases not matched to a gene. The CDR3 spans 13 residues. Germline lookup yields CDR1 WSHSY and CDR2 SAAADI. In DNA form, the CDR3 reads TGCGCCAGCAGTGCGGGGGGGACTTACGAGCAGTACTTC. It codes for CASSAGGTYEQYF.

The chain employs TRBV28 and TRBJ2-7, with 7 nucleotides matching TRBD2. The CDR3 runs 15 residues. Germline V gene lookup returns CDR1 MDHEN and CDR2 SYDVKM. V was pared by 5 bases and J by 5 bases, with 12 bases of the junction left unmatched. The CDR3 here is CASSPPQLAFNEQYF. In nucleotides, the CDR3 is TGTGCCAGCAGTCCCCCCCAACTAGCGTTCAACGAGCAGTACTTC.

This clone appeared a few times. The genes are TRBV5-4 and TRBJ2-7; 8 nucleotides align to TRBD2. This CDR3 comprises 15 residues. V dropped 5 bases and J dropped 2; count of bases not matched to a gene: 9. The germline V gene encodes CDR1 SGHNT and CDR2 YYREEE (reference sequence). CDR3 sequence (DNA): TGTGCCAGCAGACGGGGGGTAGCGGGGACCTACGAGCAGTACTTC. As protein: CASRRGVAGTYEQYF.

This chain connects TRBV4-1 to TRBJ1-2; TRBD1 agrees at 8 bases. The CDR3 runs to 15 residues. Germline CDR1 reads MGHRA; CDR2 reads YSYEKL. The V and J ends lost 6 bases and 1 base, in that order; junction bases with no gene match: 7. The CDR3 here is CASRDRVGVNYGYTF. CDR3 bases: TGCGCCAGCAGGGACAGGGTAGGAGTTAACTATGGCTACACCTTC.

V usage is TRBV27 and J usage is TRBJ1-2; a weak D match, TRBD1 (6 bases). The length of the CDR3 is 13 residues. Looked up from germline, CDR1 is MNHEY and CDR2 is SMNVEV (reference sequence). Trimming stripped 5 bases from V and 2 bases from J, with 9 bases between. The CDR3 reads CASSPTGNYGYTF. In DNA form, the CDR3 reads TGTGCCAGCAGTCCTACAGGGAACTATGGCTACACCTTC.

V gene TRBV7-6 combines with J gene TRBJ2-7; D perhaps matches TRBD2 (6 bases). The CDR3 runs to 15 residues. CDR1 SGHVS and CDR2 FNYEAQ come from the germline V gene. V dropped 2 bases and J dropped 4 bases, with 15 bases sitting between them. CDR3: CASSLSIGREYEQYF. CDR3 sequence (DNA): TGTGCCAGCAGCTTATCTATCGGGAGAGAGTACGAGCAGTACTTC.

The V gene is TRBV4-2, the J gene TRBJ2-1, with D tentatively TRBD2 (5 bases). The CDR3 loop spans 17 amino acids. V lost 0 bases, J lost 0 bases, and 12 bases lay in between. Germline V gene sequence: CDR1 LGHNA, CDR2 YNFKEQ. CDR3 amino acids: CASSQEERLSSYNEQFF. CDR3 sequence (DNA): TGTGCCAGCAGCCAAGAAGAGCGGCTAAGCTCCTACAATGAGCAGTTCTTC.

The chain has TRBV5-5 and TRBJ2-7, with D unresolved. V was pared by 0 bases and J by 3 bases, with 13 bases between. Germline CDR1 and CDR2: SGHKS and YYEKEE (reference sequence). The CDR3 length is 15 residues. CDR3 sequence: CASSLAVDRLYEQYF. The CDR3 bases are TGTGCCAGCAGCTTGGCCGTAGATCGTCTCTACGAGCAGTACTTC.

The chain couples TRBV15 to TRBJ1-1; 7 nucleotides line up with TRBD1. The ends lost 5 bases at V and 4 bases at J; junction bases unmatched: 10. This CDR3 contains 15 residues. Per the germline V gene, CDR1 is LNHNV and CDR2 is YYDKDF (reference sequence). The CDR3 loop reads CATSLRQGVSTEAFF. In DNA form, the CDR3 reads TGTGCCACCAGCCTGAGGCAGGGGGTTAGCACTGAAGCTTTCTTT.

The V gene is TRBV6-5, the J gene TRBJ1-2; 7 bases line up with TRBD1. V was clipped by 5 bases and J by 0 bases; unmatched bases: 6. The CDR3 covers 15 residues. The germline V gene encodes CDR1 MNHEY and CDR2 SVGAGI. CDR3 sequence reads: CASSLGTATNYGYTF. CDR3 bases: TGTGCCAGCAGTCTCGGGACAGCTACTAACTATGGCTACACCTTC.

The CDR3 spells CASSESSYLVTNVLTF. The CDR3 region has the DNA TGTGCCAGCAGCGAATCCTCCTACTTAGTAACCAACGTCCTGACTTTC. This sequence joins TRBV6-6 and TRBJ2-6; D remains unclear. Trimming took 6 bases from V and 8 from J, leaving 20 bases between them. The CDR3 loop spans 16 amino acids. Germline V lookup: CDR1 MNHNY, CDR2 SVGAGI (reference sequence).